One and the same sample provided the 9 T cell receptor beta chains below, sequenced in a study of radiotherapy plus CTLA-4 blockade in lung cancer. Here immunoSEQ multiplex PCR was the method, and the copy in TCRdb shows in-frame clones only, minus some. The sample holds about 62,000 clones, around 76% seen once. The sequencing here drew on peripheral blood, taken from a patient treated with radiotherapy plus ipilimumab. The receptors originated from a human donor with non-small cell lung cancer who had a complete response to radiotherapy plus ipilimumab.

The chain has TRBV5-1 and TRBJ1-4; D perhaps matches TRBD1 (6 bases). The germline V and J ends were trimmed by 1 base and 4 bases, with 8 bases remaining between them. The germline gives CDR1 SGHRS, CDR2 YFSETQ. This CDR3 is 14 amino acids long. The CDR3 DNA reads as TGCGCCAGCAGCTTGAGGGGGGGTAATGAAAAACTGTTTTTT. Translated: CASSLRGGNEKLFF.

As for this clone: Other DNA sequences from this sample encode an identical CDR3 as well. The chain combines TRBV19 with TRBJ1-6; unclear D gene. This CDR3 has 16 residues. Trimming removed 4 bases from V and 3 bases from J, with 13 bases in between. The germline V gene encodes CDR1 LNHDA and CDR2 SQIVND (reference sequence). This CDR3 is CASSTRTGFYNSPLHF. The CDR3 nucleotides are TGTGCCAGTAGTACCCGAACGGGTTTCTATAATTCACCCCTCCACTTT.

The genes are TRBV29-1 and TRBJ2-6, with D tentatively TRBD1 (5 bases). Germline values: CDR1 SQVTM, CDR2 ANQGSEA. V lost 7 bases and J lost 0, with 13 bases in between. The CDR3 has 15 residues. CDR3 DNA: TGCAGCGCCTTGGACACGACCTCTGGGGCCAACGTCCTGACTTTC. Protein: CSALDTTSGANVLTF.

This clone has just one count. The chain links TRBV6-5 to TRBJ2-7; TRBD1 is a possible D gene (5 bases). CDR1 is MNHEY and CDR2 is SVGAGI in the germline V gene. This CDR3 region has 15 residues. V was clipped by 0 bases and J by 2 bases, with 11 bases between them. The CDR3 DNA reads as TGTGCCAGCAGTTACTCGGCGCAGGGAACCTACGAGCAGTACTTC. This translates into CASSYSAQGTYEQYF.

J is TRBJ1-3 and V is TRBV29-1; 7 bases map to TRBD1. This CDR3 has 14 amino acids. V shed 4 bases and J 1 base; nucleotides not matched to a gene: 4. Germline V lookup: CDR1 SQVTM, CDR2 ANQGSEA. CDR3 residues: CSVAGGGSGNTIYF. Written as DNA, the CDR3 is TGCAGCGTTGCAGGGGGAGGTTCTGGAAACACCATATATTTT. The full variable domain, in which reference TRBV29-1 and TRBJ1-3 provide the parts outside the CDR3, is SAVISQKPSRDICQRGTSLTIQCQVDSQVTMMFWYRQQPGQSLTLIATANQGSEATYESGFVIDKFPISRPNLTFSTLTVSNMSPEDSSIYLCSVAGGGSGNTIYFGEGSWLTVV.

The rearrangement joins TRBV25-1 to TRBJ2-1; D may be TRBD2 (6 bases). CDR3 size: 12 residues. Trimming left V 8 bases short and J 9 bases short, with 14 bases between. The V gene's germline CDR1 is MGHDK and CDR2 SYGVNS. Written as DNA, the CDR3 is TGTGCCAGCGACCGGGAGTTCGGTGAGCAGTTCTTC. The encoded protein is CASDREFGEQFF.

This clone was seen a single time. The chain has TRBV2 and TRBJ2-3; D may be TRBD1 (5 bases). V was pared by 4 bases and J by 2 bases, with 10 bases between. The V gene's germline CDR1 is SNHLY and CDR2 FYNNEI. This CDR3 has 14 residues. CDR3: CASSGQQVTDTQYF. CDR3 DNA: TGTGCCAGCAGTGGACAGCAAGTCACAGATACGCAGTATTTT.

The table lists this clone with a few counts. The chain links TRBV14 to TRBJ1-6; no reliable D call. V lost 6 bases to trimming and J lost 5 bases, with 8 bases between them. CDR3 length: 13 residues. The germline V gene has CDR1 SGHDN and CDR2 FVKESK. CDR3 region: CASRLVDNSPLHF. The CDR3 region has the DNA TGTGCCAGCAGGCTGGTAGATAATTCACCCCTCCACTTT.

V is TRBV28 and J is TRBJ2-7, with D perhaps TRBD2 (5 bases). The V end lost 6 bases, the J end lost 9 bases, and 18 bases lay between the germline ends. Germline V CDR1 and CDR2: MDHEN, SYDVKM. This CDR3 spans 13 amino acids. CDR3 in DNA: TGTGCCAGCAGCGGCGGAGCTAAACTAGGGCAGTACTTC. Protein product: CASSGGAKLGQYF.